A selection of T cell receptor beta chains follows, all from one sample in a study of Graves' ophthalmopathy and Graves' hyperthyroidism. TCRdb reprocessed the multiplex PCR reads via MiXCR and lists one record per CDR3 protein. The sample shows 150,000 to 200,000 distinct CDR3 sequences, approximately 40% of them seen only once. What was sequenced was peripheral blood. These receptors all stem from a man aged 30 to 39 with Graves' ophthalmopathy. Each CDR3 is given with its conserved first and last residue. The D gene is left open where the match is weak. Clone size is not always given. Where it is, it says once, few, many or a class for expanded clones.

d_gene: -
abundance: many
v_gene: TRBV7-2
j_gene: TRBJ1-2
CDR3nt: TGTGCCAGCAGCTTTCGGTCTCCTAACTATGGCTACACCTTC
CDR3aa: CASSFRSPNYGYTF

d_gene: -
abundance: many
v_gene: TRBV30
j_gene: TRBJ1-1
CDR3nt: TGTGCCTGGAGTGGTACCATGAACACTGAAGCTTTCTTT
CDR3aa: CAWSGTMNTEAFF

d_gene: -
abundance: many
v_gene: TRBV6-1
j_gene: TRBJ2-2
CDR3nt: TGTGCCAGCAGGAGGGGCGTCACCGGGGAGCTGTTTTTT
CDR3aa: CASRRGVTGELFF

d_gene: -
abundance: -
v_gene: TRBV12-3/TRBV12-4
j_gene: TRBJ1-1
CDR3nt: TGTGCCAGCAGTATGGACGGAACGAACACTGAAGCTTTCTTT
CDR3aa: CASSMDGTNTEAFF

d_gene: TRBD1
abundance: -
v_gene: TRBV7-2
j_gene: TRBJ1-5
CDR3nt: TGTGCCAGCAGCTTGGGGACAGGGGGTCGGCCCCAGCATTTT
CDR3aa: CASSLGTGGRPQHF

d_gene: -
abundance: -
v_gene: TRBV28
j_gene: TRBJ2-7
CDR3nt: TGTGCCAGCAGTTTAGGTTCCGTGCTTACCTCCTACGAGCAGTACTTC
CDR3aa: CASSLGSVLTSYEQYF

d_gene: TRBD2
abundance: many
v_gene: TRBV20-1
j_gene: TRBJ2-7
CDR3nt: TGCAGTGCTAGAGATCTACTAGCGGATTCCTACGAGCAGTACTTC
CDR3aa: CSARDLLADSYEQYF

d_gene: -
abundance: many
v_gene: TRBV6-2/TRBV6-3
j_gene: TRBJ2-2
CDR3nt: TGTGCCAGCAGTTACGGACTCACGAACACCGGGGAGCTGTTTTTT
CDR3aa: CASSYGLTNTGELFF

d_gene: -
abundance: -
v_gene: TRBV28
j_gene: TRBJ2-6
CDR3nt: TGTGCCAGCAGTTTAGGCACAGGACCTTGGGGGGCCAACGTCCTGACTTTC
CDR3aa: CASSLGTGPWGANVLTF

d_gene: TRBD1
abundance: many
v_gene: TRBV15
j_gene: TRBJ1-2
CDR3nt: TGTGCCACCAGCAGACAGGGGGATGGCTACACCTTC
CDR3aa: CATSRQGDGYTF

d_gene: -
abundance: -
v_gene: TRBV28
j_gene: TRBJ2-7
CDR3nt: TGTGCCAGCAGTGAACCCACCTACGGTCTCTACGAGCAGTACTTC
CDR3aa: CASSEPTYGLYEQYF

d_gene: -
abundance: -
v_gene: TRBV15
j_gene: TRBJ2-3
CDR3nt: TGTGCCACCAGCAACCGGGACATACCAGATACGCAGTATTTT
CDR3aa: CATSNRDIPDTQYF

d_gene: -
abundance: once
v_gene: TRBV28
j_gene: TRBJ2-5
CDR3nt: TGTGCCAGCGGATGGGGGACCCAGTACTTC
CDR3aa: CASGWGTQYF

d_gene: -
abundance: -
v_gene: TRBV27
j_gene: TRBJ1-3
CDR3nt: TGTGCCAGCAGTTCCCAATCGGGGGCTAATGGAAACACCATATATTTT
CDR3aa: CASSSQSGANGNTIYF

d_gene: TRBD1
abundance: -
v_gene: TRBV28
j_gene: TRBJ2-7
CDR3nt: TGTGCCAGCAGTCGGACAGGTAACAGGTACGAGCAGTACTTC
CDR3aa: CASSRTGNRYEQYF

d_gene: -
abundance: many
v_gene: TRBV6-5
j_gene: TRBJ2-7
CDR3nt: TGTGCCAGCAGTCCTCCCGGGACCCCTGGGTACGAGCAGTACTTC
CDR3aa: CASSPPGTPGYEQYF

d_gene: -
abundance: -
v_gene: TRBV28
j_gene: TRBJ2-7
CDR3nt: TGTGCCAGCAGTTTGCCGCTGGCCTCCGAGCAGTACTTC
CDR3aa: CASSLPLASEQYF

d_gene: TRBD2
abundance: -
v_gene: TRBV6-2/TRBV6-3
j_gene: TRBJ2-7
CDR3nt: TGTGCCAGCAGTTGGCTAGCGGCCGACTACGAGCAGTACTTC
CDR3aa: CASSWLAADYEQYF

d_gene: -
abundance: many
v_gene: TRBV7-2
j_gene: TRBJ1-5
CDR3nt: TGTGCCAGCAGCTTAATTGGGGGCGCAGGTAGCAATCAGCCCCAGCATTTT
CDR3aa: CASSLIGGAGSNQPQHF

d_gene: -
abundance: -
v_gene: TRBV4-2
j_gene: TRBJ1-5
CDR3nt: TGTGCCAGCAGCCAGCCGGGACGGGACAATCAGCCCCAGCATTTT
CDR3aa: CASSQPGRDNQPQHF

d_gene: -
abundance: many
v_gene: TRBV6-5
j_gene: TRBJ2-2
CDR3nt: TGTGCCAGCAGTTCCCTGGCCGGGGAGCTGTTTTTT
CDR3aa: CASSSLAGELFF

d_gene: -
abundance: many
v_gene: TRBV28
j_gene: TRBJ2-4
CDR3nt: TGTGCCAGCAGTTTGGGTCTTAAAACAGACAGGAAGGAAAACATTCAGTACTTC
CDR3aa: CASSLGLKTDRKENIQYF

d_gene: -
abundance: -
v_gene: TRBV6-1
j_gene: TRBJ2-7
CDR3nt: TGTGCCAGCAGTGAAGCGGGAGACACCGGGGCCCTCTACGAGCAGTACTTC
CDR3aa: CASSEAGDTGALYEQYF

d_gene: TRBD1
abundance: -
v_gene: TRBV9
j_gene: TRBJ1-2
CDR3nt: TGTGCCAGCAGCGAGGGGACAGGCCGGGGCTACACCTTC
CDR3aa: CASSEGTGRGYTF

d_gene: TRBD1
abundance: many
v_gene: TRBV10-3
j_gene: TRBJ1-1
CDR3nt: TGTGCCTCAACAGGGGCGGGGAACACTGAAGCTTTCTTT
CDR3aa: CASTGAGNTEAFF

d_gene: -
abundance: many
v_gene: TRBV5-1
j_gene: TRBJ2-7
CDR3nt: TGCGCCAGCAGCTTGGAACCTGCTTCCTACGAGCAGTACTTC
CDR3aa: CASSLEPASYEQYF

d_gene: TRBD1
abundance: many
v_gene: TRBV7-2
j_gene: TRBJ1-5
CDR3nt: TGTGCCAGCAGCCCCGGACAGGGGGGTCAGCCCCAGCATTTT
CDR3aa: CASSPGQGGQPQHF

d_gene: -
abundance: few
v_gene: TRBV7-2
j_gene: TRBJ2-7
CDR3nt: TGTGCCAGCAGCCCAACGTCAAGGGAGCAGTACTTC
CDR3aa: CASSPTSREQYF

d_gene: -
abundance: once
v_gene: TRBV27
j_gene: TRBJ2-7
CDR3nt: TGTGCCAGCAGCTTGGGACCGGGGTATAGAGAGCAGTACTTC
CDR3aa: CASSLGPGYREQYF

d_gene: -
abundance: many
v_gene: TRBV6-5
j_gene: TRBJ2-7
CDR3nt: TGTGCCAGCAGTACCCATGGACCCTACGAGCAGTACTTC
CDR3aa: CASSTHGPYEQYF

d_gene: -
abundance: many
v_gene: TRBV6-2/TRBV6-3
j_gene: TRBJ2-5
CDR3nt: TGTGCCAGCAGTTCGTACGGGAGCCAAGAGACCCAGTACTTC
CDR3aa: CASSSYGSQETQYF

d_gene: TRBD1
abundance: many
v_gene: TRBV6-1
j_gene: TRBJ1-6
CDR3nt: TGTGCCAGCAGCGGACAGGGCCGAAGCTCCTATAATTCACCCCTCCACTTT
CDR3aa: CASSGQGRSSYNSPLHF

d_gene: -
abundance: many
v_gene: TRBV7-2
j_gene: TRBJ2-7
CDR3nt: TGTGCCAGCAGCTTATGGGCAGGGACGAACTACGAGCAGTACTTC
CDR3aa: CASSLWAGTNYEQYF

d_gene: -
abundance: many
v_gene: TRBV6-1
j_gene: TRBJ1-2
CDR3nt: TGTGCCAGCAGAGAGTTTAAGGGTGGCTACACCTTC
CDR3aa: CASREFKGGYTF

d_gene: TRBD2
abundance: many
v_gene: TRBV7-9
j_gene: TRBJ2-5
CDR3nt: TGTGCCAGCAGCTTCGGAGCGGGAGGGATTTCGGAGACCCAGTACTTC
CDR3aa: CASSFGAGGISETQYF

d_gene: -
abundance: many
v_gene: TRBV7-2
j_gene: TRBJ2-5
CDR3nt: TGTGCCAGCAGCCCAAAAGAGACCCAGTACTTC
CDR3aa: CASSPKETQYF

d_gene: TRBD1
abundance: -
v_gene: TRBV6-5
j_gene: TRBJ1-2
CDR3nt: TGTGCCAGCAGTTACCGAGTGGACAGGGCAGACGGCTACACCTTC
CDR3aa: CASSYRVDRADGYTF

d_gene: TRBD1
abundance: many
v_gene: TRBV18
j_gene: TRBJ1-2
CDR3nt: TGTGCCAGCTTACCGGGACAGTCGACGGGTGGCTACACCTTC
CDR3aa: CASLPGQSTGGYTF

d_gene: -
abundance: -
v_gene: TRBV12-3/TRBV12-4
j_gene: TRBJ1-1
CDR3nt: TGTGCCAGCAGTTTAGTAGCCCGACTCAGGGCGGGAGCTTTCTTT
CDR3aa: CASSLVARLRAGAFF

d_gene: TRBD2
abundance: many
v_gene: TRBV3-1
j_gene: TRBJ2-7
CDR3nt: TGTGCCAGCAGCCTCCCCGGGGGACTAGGCGTCGAGCAGTACTTC
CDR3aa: CASSLPGGLGVEQYF

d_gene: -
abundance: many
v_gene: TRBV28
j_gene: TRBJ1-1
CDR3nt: TGTGCCAGCAGTACCTCTCTACAGAACACTGAAGCTTTCTTT
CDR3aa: CASSTSLQNTEAFF

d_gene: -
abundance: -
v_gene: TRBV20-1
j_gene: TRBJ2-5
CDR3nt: TGCAGTGCTGGGTGGTCGGCCCAGTACTTC
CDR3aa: CSAGWSAQYF

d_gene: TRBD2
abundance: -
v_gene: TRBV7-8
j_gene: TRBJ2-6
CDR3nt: TGTGCCAGCAGCTCACGGGGAGGGAGGGGGGCCAACGTCCTGACTTTC
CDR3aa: CASSSRGGRGANVLTF

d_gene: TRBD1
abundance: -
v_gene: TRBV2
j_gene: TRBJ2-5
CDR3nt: TGTGCCAGTTCGGCAGGGGGCCTGGAGACCCAGTACTTC
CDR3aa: CASSAGGLETQYF

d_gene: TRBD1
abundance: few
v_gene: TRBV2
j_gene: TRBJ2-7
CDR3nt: TGTGCCAGCAGTAGAAACAGGGGAAATCACGAGCAGTACTTC
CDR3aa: CASSRNRGNHEQYF

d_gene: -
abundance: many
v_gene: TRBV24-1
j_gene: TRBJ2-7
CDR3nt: TGTGCCACCAGTGATCCTACTACGGGCGAGCAGTACTTC
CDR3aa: CATSDPTTGEQYF

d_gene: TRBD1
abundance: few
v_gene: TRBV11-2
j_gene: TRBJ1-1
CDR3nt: TGTGCCAGCAGCTTATCTGGGACAGGGGTTATGAACACTGAAGCTTTCTTT
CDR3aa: CASSLSGTGVMNTEAFF

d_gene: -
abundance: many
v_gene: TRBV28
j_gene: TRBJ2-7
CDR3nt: TGTGCCAGCAGTTTAGTATCCAGGATGGGCGAGCAGTACTTC
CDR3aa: CASSLVSRMGEQYF

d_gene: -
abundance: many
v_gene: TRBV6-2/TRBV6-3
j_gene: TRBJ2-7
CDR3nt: TGTGCCAGCAGTTACACTCATGGGGGACTCTCATACGAGCAGTACTTC
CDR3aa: CASSYTHGGLSYEQYF

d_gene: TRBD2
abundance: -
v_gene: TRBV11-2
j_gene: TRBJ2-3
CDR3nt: TGTGCCAGCAGCTCTATAGCGGGCCTCACAGATACGCAGTATTTT
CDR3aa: CASSSIAGLTDTQYF

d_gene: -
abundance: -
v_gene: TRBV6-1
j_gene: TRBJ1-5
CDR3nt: TGTGCCAGCAGTGAACGGTTGACACCTAATCAGCCCCAGCATTTT
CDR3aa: CASSERLTPNQPQHF

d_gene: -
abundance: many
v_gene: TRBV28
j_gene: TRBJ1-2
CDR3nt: TGTGCCAGCAGTTCGCCCAGTAGGGGTGGTTTGGGCTACACCTTC
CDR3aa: CASSSPSRGGLGYTF

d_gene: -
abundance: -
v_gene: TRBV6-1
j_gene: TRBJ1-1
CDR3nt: TGTGCCAGCAGTGATGGCGACTGGGCTTTCTTT
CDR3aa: CASSDGDWAFF

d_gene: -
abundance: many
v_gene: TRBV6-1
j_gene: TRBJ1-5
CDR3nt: TGTGCCAGCAGTGAAGTTGGAAGGAATCAGCCCCAGCATTTT
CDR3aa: CASSEVGRNQPQHF

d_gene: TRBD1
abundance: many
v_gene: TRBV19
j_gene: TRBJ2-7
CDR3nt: TGTGCCAGTAGTATAGTGGGGACAGGGTCGAAAGAGCAGTACTTC
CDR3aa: CASSIVGTGSKEQYF